This entry lists 15 T cell receptor beta chains sequenced from one sample in a study of OX40 agonist ivuxolimab in advanced cancers. Clones were read by immunoSEQ multiplex PCR, and TCRdb kept only the in-frame ones, dropping some. This table has around 70,000 clones, around 88% appearing once. The input for sequencing was CD4+ or CD8+ T cells sorted from blood, taken in a trial of the OX40 agonist ivuxolimab. These TCRs come from an adult with an advanced solid tumor such as melanoma, head and neck, liver or kidney cancer.

V is TRBV30 and J is TRBJ2-7, with D possibly matching TRBD1 (6 bases). Germline values: CDR1 GTSNPN, CDR2 SVGIG (reference sequence). V was cut by 7 bases and J by 3 bases, with 10 bases left in between. This CDR3 has 11 amino acids. The CDR3 reads CALDRNYEQYF. CDR3 DNA: TGTGCCTTGGACAGAAACTACGAGCAGTACTTC.

This clone occurred once. The rearrangement joins TRBV15 to TRBJ1-2; perhaps TRBD1 as D (5 bases). V was pared by 0 bases and J by 4 bases, with 12 bases between. Germline CDR1 is LNHNV and CDR2 is YYDKDF (reference sequence). This CDR3 comprises 15 residues. The CDR3 nucleotides are TGTGCCACCAGCAGAGAGCAGGGTAATTTCTATGGCTACACCTTC. This gives the protein CATSREQGNFYGYTF. Filled out from reference TRBV15 and TRBJ1-2, the complete variable domain reads DAMVIQNPRYQVTQFGKPVTLSCSQTLNHNVMYWYQQKSSQAPKLLFHYYDKDFNNEADTPDNFQSRRPNTSFCFLDIRSPGLGDTAMYLCATSREQGNFYGYTFGSGTRLTVV.

The rearrangement links TRBV5-1 to TRBJ1-1; unclear D gene. CDR1 and CDR2 (germline): SGHRS, YFSETQ. V lost 4 bases, J lost 2 bases, and 9 bases lay in between. This CDR3 is built from 13 residues. CDR3 amino acids: CASSQQSNTEAFF. CDR3 in DNA: TGCGCCAGCAGCCAACAGTCAAACACTGAAGCTTTCTTT. The full variable domain, in which reference TRBV5-1 and TRBJ1-1 provide the parts outside the CDR3, is KAGVTQTPRYLIKTRGQQVTLSCSPISGHRSVSWYQQTPGQGLQFLFEYFSETQRNKGNFPGRFSGRQFSNSRSEMNVSTLELGDSALYLCASSQQSNTEAFFGQGTRLTVV.

The V and J genes are TRBV30 and TRBJ2-1; weak D call: TRBD2 (5 bases). The CDR3 contains 15 residues. Trimming left V 0 bases short and J 2 bases short, with 11 bases between. Germline values: CDR1 GTSNPN, CDR2 SVGIG (reference sequence). The DNA of the CDR3 is TGTGCCTGGAGTGTAAGGCTAGCTCCCTACAATGAGCAGTTCTTC. Amino acids: CAWSVRLAPYNEQFF.

The V call is TRBV19, the J call TRBJ1-3; the D gene is possibly TRBD1 (5 bases). CDR1 is LNHDA, CDR2 SQIVND, per germline (reference sequence). V lost 7 bases and J 0 bases, leaving 10 bases between the germline ends. The CDR3 has 14 residues. CDR3 protein: CASKGVSSGNTIYF. The CDR3 nucleotides are TGTGCCAGTAAAGGGGTTAGCTCTGGAAACACCATATATTTT. Filled out from reference TRBV19 and TRBJ1-3, the complete variable domain reads DGGITQSPKYLFRKEGQNVTLSCEQNLNHDAMYWYRQDPGQGLRLIYYSQIVNDFQKGDIAEGYSVSREKKESFPLTVTSAQKNPTAFYLCASKGVSSGNTIYFGEGSWLTVV.

V usage is TRBV6-1 and J usage is TRBJ1-5; 7 nucleotides agree with TRBD1. The germline gives CDR1 MNHNS, CDR2 SASEGT. This CDR3 has 13 amino acids. V shed 6 bases and J 7 bases; nucleotides not matched to a gene: 6. The CDR3 DNA reads as TGTGCCAGCAGGGCAGGGGGAGGACAGCCCCAGCATTTT. This sequence encodes CASRAGGGQPQHF.

This clone occurred once. The J gene is TRBJ1-1, the V gene TRBV19, with 10 bases matching TRBD1. Germline V gene sequence: CDR1 LNHDA, CDR2 SQIVND (reference sequence). The CDR3 spans 14 residues. V trimming: 5 bases; J trimming: 5 bases; junction bases outside the gene matches: 5. CDR3 sequence: CASSGQGVGTEAFF. The DNA for the CDR3 is TGTGCCAGTAGTGGACAGGGGGTAGGTACTGAAGCTTTCTTT.

DNA of the CDR3: TGTGCCAGCAGTTACTCGCAGGAAACTGAAGCTTTCTTT. Its protein product is CASSYSQETEAFF. The V gene is TRBV6-5, the J gene TRBJ1-1; D gene ambiguous. V dropped 0 bases and J dropped 5 bases, with 7 bases sitting between them. Per the germline V gene, CDR1 is MNHEY and CDR2 is SVGAGI. The CDR3 has 13 amino acids.

This clone has ten or more counts. This chain joins TRBV9 and TRBJ1-5, with 8 bases matching TRBD1. Unmatched junction bases numbered 3, after V lost 3 bases and J lost 4 bases. The length of the CDR3 is 14 residues. Looked up from germline, CDR1 is SGDLS and CDR2 is YYNGEE. The CDR3 sequence is CASSAGQGNQPQHF. The CDR3 DNA sequence: TGTGCCAGCAGCGCTGGACAGGGAAATCAGCCCCAGCATTTT.

The chain carries TRBV30 and TRBJ1-1; D is uncertain. Trimming removed 4 bases at V and 5 bases at J, with 11 bases between. This CDR3 has 12 residues. CDR1 and CDR2 (germline): GTSNPN, SVGIG (reference sequence). The CDR3 sequence is CAWTLGRTEAFF. Written as DNA, the CDR3 is TGTGCCTGGACACTCGGGAGGACTGAAGCTTTCTTT.

CDR3 residues: CASSLSGQGNQPQHF. CDR3 DNA: TGTGCCAGCAGCTTATCCGGACAGGGCAATCAGCCCCAGCATTTT. The V gene is TRBV7-2, the J gene TRBJ1-5; TRBD1 agrees at 7 bases. Unmatched junction bases numbered 3, after V lost 2 bases and J lost 2 bases. Germline V gene sequence: CDR1 SGHTA, CDR2 FQGNSA. This CDR3 region has 15 residues.

The genes are TRBV6-4 and TRBJ2-1, with a tentative D call TRBD1 (8 bases). Germline CDR1 MRHNA, CDR2 SNTAGT. Trimming removed 6 bases from V and 0 bases from J, with 15 bases in between. This CDR3 spans 16 amino acids. DNA of the CDR3: TGTGCCAGCAGCGACAGGGGCGGGGGCTCCTACAATGAGCAGTTCTTC. Protein product: CASSDRGGGSYNEQFF.

The chain carries TRBV6-1 and TRBJ1-1, with a tentative D call TRBD1 (6 bases). V was shortened by 7 bases and J by 1 base, with 10 bases between the two germline ends. Looked up from germline, CDR1 is MNHNS and CDR2 is SASEGT. CDR3 size: 13 residues. The CDR3 DNA follows: TGTGCCAGCACTTTGACAGGGAACACTGAAGCTTTCTTT. It codes for CASTLTGNTEAFF.

J is TRBJ1-4 and V is TRBV6-1; TRBD1 is a possible D gene (5 bases). The CDR3 runs to 13 residues. Germline CDR1 MNHNS, CDR2 SASEGT. The V end lost 7 bases, the J end lost 7 bases, and 13 bases lay between the germline ends. The CDR3 protein is CASIGAGGEKLFF. In DNA, the CDR3 is TGTGCCAGCATTGGGGCAGGTGGTGAAAAACTGTTTTTT.

V is TRBV27 and J is TRBJ1-4; no firm D call. The length of the CDR3 is 15 residues. Per the germline V gene, CDR1 is MNHEY and CDR2 is SMNVEV (reference sequence). The germline V and J ends were trimmed by 4 bases and 2 bases, with 11 bases remaining between them. This CDR3 is CASSSYGATNEKLFF. DNA of the CDR3: TGTGCCAGCAGTTCTTACGGAGCTACTAATGAAAAACTGTTTTTT.